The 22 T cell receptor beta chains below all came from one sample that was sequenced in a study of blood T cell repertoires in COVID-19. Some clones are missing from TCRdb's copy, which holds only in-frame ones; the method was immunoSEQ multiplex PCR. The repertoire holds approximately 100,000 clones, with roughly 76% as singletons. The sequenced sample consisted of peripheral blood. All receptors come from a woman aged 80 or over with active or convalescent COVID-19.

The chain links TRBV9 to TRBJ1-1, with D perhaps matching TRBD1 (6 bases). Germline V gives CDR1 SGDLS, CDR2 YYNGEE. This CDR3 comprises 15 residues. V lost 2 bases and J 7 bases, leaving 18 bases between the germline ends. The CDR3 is CASSVALQGSGEAFF. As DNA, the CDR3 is TGTGCCAGCAGCGTGGCCTTACAGGGAAGTGGTGAAGCTTTCTTT.

The DNA of the CDR3 is TGTGCCAGCAGCCAAGGGACAGGGATTAACTATGGCTACACCTTC. Translated, it gives CASSQGTGINYGYTF. The V gene is TRBV3-1 (or the pseudogene TRBV3-2), the J gene TRBJ1-2; 8 bases map to TRBD1. Germline V gene lookup returns CDR1 LGHDT and CDR2 YNNKEL (reference sequence). The CDR3 sequence is 15 residues long. The V segment lost 1 base and the J segment 1 base; nucleotides outside the gene matches: 2.

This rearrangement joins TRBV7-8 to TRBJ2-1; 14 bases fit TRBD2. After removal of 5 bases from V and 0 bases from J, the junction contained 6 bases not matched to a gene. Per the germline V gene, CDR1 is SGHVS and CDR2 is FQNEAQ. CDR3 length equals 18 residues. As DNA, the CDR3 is TGTGCCAGCAGCCTCGGGACTAGCGGGAGCGTCTCCTACAATGAGCAGTTCTTC. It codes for CASSLGTSGSVSYNEQFF.

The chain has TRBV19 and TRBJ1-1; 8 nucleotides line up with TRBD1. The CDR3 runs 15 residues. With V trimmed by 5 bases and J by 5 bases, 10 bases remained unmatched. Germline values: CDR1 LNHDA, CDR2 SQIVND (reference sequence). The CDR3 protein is CASSPWTGRDTEAFF. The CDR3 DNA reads TGTGCCAGTAGTCCCTGGACAGGGCGGGATACTGAAGCTTTCTTT. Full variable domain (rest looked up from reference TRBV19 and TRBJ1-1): DGGITQSPKYLFRKEGQNVTLSCEQNLNHDAMYWYRQDPGQGLRLIYYSQIVNDFQKGDIAEGYSVSREKKESFPLTVTSAQKNPTAFYLCASSPWTGRDTEAFFGQGTRLTVV.

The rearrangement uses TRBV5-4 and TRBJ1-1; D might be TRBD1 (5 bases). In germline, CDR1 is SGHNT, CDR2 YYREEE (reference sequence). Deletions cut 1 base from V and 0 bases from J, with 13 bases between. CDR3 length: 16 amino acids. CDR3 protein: CASSLHKGILNTEAFF. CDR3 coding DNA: TGTGCCAGCAGCTTGCACAAGGGGATTTTGAACACTGAAGCTTTCTTT. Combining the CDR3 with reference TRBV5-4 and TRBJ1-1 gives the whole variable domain ETGVTQSPTHLIKTRGQQVTLRCSSQSGHNTVSWYQQALGQGPQFIFQYYREEENGRGNFPPRFSGLQFPNYSSELNVNALELDDSALYLCASSLHKGILNTEAFFGQGTRLTVV.

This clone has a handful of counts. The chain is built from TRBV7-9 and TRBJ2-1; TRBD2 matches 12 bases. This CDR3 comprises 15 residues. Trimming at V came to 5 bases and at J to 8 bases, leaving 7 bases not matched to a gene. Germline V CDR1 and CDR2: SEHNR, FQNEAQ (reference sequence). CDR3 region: CASSLWTSGIDEQFF. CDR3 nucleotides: TGTGCCAGCAGCCTATGGACTAGCGGGATTGATGAGCAGTTCTTC. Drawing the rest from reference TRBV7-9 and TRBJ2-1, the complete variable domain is DTGVSQNPRHKITKRGQNVTFRCDPISEHNRLYWYRQTLGQGPEFLTYFQNEAQLEKSRLLSDRFSAERPKGSFSTLEIQRTEQGDSAMYLCASSLWTSGIDEQFFGPGTRLTVL.

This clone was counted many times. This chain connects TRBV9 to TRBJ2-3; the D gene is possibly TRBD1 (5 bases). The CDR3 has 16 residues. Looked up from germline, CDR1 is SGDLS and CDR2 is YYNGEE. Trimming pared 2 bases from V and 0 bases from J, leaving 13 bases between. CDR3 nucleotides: TGTGCCAGCAGCGTTAGACAGTTAACTAGCACAGATACGCAGTATTTT. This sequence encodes CASSVRQLTSTDTQYF.

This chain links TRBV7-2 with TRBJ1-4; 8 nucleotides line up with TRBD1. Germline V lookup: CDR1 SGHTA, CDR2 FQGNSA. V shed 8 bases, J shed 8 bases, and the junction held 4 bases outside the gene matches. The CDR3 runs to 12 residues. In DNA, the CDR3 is TGTGCCAGCTCCGGGACAGGCGAAAAACTGTTTTTT. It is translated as CASSGTGEKLFF.

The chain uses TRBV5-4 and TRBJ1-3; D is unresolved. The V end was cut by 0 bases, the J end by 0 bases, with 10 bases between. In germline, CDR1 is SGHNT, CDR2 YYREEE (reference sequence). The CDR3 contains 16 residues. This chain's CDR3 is CASSLVGGGSGNTIYF. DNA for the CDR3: TGTGCCAGCAGCTTGGTAGGCGGCGGCTCTGGAAACACCATATATTTT.

The CDR3, as DNA: TGTGCCAGCAGAGAGTCTGGGGGACTAGCGGCCTACAATGAGCAGTTCTTC. Encoded protein: CASRESGGLAAYNEQFF. This sequence joins TRBV2 and TRBJ2-1; 11 nucleotides match TRBD2. The CDR3 has 17 residues. The germline gives CDR1 SNHLY, CDR2 FYNNEI. V shed 6 bases and J 2 bases; nucleotides not matched to a gene: 9.

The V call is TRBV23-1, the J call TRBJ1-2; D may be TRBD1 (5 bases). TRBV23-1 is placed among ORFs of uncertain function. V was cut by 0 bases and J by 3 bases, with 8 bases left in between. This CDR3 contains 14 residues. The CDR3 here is CASSQSRGDYGYTF. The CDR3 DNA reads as TGCGCCAGCAGTCAATCCCGGGGGGACTATGGCTACACCTTC.

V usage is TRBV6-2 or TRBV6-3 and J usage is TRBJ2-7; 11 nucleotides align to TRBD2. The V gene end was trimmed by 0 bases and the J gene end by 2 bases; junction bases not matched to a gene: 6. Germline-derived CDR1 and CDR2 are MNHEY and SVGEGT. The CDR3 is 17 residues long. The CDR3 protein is CASSYSFRLAGTYEQYF. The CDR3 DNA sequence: TGTGCCAGCAGTTACTCGTTTCGACTAGCGGGGACCTACGAGCAGTACTTC.

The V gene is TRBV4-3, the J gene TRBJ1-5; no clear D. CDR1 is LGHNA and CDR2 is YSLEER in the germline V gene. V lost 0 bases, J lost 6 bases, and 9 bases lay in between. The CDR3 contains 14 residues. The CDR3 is CASSQDVLAQPQHF. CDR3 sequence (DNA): TGCGCCAGCAGCCAAGACGTTCTGGCTCAGCCCCAGCATTTT.

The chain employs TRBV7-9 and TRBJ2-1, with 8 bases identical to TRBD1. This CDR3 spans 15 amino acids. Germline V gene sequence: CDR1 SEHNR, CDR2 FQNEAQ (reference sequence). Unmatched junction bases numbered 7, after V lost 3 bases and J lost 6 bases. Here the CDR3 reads CASSFRTGRSNEQFF. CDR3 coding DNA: TGTGCCAGCAGCTTCCGGACAGGGCGGTCCAATGAGCAGTTCTTC.

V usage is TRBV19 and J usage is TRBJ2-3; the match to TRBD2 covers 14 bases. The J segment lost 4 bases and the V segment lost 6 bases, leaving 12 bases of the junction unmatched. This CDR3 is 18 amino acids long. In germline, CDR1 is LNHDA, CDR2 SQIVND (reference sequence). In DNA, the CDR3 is TGTGCCAGTAGACCAAATCCGGGACTAGCGGGAGTGGCAGATACGCAGTATTTT. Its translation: CASRPNPGLAGVADTQYF.

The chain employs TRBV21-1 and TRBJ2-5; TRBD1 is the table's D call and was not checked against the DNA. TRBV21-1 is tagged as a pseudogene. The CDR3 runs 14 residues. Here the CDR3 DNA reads TGTGCGCGTAGGGACCGACAGGGGGGGGAGACCCAGTACTTC. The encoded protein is CARRDRQGGETQYF.

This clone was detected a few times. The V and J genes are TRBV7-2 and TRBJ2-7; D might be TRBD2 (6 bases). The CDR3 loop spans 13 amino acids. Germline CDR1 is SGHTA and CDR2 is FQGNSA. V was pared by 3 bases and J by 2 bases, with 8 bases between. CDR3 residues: CASSFGGTYEQYF. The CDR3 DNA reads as TGTGCCAGCAGCTTTGGGGGGACCTACGAGCAGTACTTC.

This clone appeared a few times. The CDR3 spells CAWSPGQGFGYTF. The DNA of the CDR3 is TGTGCCTGGAGTCCGGGACAGGGGTTTGGCTACACCTTC. This sequence joins TRBV30 and TRBJ1-2, with TRBD1 matching 10 bases. The ends lost 2 bases at V and 7 bases at J; junction bases unmatched: 4. Germline CDR1 GTSNPN, CDR2 SVGIG (reference sequence). CDR3 length: 13 residues.

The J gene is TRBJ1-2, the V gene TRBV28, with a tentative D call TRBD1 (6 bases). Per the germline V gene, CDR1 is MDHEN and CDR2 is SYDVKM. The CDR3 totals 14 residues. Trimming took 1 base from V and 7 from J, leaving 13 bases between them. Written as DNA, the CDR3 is TGTGCCAGCAGTTTATTTCGGGGGGCGGGTGGCTACACCTTC. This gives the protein CASSLFRGAGGYTF.

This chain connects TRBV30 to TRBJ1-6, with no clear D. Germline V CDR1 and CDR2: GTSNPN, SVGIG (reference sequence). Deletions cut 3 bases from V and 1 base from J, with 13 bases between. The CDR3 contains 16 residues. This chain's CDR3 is CAWRTSGGSYNSPLHF. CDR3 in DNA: TGTGCCTGGAGGACCTCGGGAGGGTCCTATAATTCACCCCTCCACTTT. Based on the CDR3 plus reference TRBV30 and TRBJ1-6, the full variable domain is SQTIHQWPATLVQPVGSPLSLECTVEGTSNPNLYWYRQAAGRGLQLLFYSVGIGQISSEVPQNLSASRPQDRQFILSSKKLLLSDSGFYLCAWRTSGGSYNSPLHFGNGTRLTVT.

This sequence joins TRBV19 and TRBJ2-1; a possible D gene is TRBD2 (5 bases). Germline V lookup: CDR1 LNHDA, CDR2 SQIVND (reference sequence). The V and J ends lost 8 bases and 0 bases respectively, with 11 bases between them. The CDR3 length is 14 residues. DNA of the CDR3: TGTGCCAGTCGAGCGGAGAGCTCCTACAATGAGCAGTTCTTC. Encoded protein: CASRAESSYNEQFF.

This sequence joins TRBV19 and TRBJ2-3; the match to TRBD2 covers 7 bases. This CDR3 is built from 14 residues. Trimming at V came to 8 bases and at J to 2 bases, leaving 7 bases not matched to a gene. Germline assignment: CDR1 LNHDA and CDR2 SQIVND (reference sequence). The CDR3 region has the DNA TGTGCCAGTTCGTTCGGGGGGAACACAGATACGCAGTATTTT. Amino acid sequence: CASSFGGNTDTQYF.